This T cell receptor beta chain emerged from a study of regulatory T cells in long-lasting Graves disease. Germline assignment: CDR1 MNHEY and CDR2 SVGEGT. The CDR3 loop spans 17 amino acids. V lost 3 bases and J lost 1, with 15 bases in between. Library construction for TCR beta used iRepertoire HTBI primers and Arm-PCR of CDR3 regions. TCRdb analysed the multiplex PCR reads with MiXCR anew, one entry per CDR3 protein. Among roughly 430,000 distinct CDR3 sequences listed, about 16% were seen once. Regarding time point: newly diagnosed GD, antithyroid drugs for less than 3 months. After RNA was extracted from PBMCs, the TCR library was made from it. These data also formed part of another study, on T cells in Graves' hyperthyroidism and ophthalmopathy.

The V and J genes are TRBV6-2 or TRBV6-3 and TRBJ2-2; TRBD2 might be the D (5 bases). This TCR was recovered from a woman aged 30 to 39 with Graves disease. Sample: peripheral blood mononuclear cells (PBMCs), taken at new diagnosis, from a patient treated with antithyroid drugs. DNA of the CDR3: TGTGCCAGCAGTTATGGTAGCGAACGCGAGAACACCGGGGAGCTGTTTTTT. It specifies CASSYGSERENTGELFF.